Detailed here is one T cell receptor beta chain. Its specificity is not known. TCRdb recomputed calls from the 5' RACE reads with MiXCR, one row per CDR3 protein. The sample has fewer than 250,000 distinct CDR3 sequences, 15% seen once. This record belongs to a study of T-cell memory formation after mild COVID-19. Study-level information: Largely, the TCR clusters proved donor specific.

V lost 1 base to trimming and J lost 0 bases, with 13 bases between them. The CDR3 runs 17 residues. Germline V gene sequence: CDR1 SGHVS, CDR2 FQNEAQ. Findings of the study overall: Pre-infection memory showed some responding clones, and this suggested that cross-reactive memory joined. The study found contracting CD4+ clones mainly in CM and EM and contracting CD8+ clones in EMRA.

The sequencing input was PBMCs or a T cell subset sorted from them (not recorded which). The rearrangement links TRBV7-8 to TRBJ1-5; weak D call: TRBD1 (5 bases). This TCR came from an adult woman who had mild COVID-19 (a few samples of this study predate the infection). Cell type and time point are not known. CDR3 region: CASSLVRGVYSNQPQHF. For the CDR3, the DNA is TGTGCCAGCAGCTTAGTTAGGGGAGTTTATAGCAATCAGCCCCAGCATTTT.